These 15 T cell receptor beta chains were sequenced from one sample in a study of T cells in tumors after PD-1 blockade. Clones were read by immunoSEQ multiplex PCR, and TCRdb kept only the in-frame ones, dropping some. The sample has approximately 19,000 clones, over 75% seen once. Material: PBMCs, obtained after anti-PD-1 therapy. The receptors stem from a human donor with advanced basal cell or squamous cell carcinoma (not recorded which).

V usage is TRBV5-1 and J usage is TRBJ2-1, with D possibly TRBD1 on 6 matching bases. The CDR3 extends over 15 amino acids. V gave up 5 bases and J gave up 4 bases, with 16 bases separating them. Germline CDR1 and CDR2: SGHRS and YFSETQ. The CDR3 DNA sequence: TGCGCCAGCAGGTTACAGGGTTGGGGGTACAATGAGCAGTTCTTC. This codes for CASRLQGWGYNEQFF.

The chain employs TRBV6-1 and TRBJ1-1; no clear D. Trimming pared 3 bases from V and 0 bases from J, leaving 8 bases between. The CDR3 covers 14 residues. Germline values: CDR1 MNHNS, CDR2 SASEGT. The CDR3 loop is CASSEYRLNTEAFF. The CDR3 region has the DNA TGTGCCAGCAGTGAGTACAGACTGAACACTGAAGCTTTCTTT.

CDR3 nucleotides: TGTGCCAGCAGTGAAGGCACTGAAGCTTTCTTT. Translating it yields CASSEGTEAFF. The chain combines TRBV25-1 with TRBJ1-1, with unresolved D. V was shortened by 2 bases and J by 4 bases, with 2 bases between the two germline ends. The germline V gene has CDR1 MGHDK and CDR2 SYGVNS. The CDR3 is 11 residues long. The whole variable domain, remainder taken from reference TRBV25-1 and TRBJ1-1, is EADIYQTPRYLVIGTGKKITLECSQTMGHDKMYWYQQDPGMELHLIHYSYGVNSTEKGDLSSESTVSRIRTEHFPLTLESARPSHTSQYLCASSEGTEAFFGQGTRLTVV.

This chain links TRBV19 with TRBJ2-6, with 11 positions matching TRBD1. The CDR3 is 18 amino acids. The germline gives CDR1 LNHDA, CDR2 SQIVND (reference sequence). With V trimmed by 7 bases and J by 4 bases, 12 bases remained unmatched. The CDR3 nucleotides read TGTGCCAGTAATGATCCCGGACAGGGGGCGCCGGGGGCCAACGTCCTGACTTTC. It translates to CASNDPGQGAPGANVLTF.

The chain uses TRBV10-3 and TRBJ2-1, with 9 bases identical to TRBD2. The CDR3 spans 14 residues. V trimming: 7 bases; J trimming: 8 bases; junction bases outside the gene matches: 9. CDR1 and CDR2 (germline): ENHRY, SYGVKD. The chain's CDR3 is CAITGRERGDEQFF. DNA of the CDR3: TGTGCCATCACTGGGCGGGAGCGGGGGGATGAGCAGTTCTTC.

In its sample, this clone ranks as medium-sized. The chain recombines TRBV5-1 with TRBJ2-3; 9 bases agree with TRBD2. Trimming removed 3 bases from V and 2 bases from J; junction bases left unmatched: 7. The CDR3 loop spans 16 amino acids. Germline lookup yields CDR1 SGHRS and CDR2 YFSETQ. CDR3 nucleotide sequence: TGCGCCAGCAGCTCCACGGGACTAGCCAACACAGATACGCAGTATTTT. Translating it yields CASSSTGLANTDTQYF.

The chain carries TRBV7-2 and TRBJ2-1; D unresolved. This CDR3 comprises 13 residues. Trimming pared 3 bases from V and 8 bases from J, leaving 11 bases between. CDR1 and CDR2 from the germline V gene are SGHTA and FQGNSA. The CDR3 is CASSLTRRDEQFF. CDR3 DNA sequence: TGTGCCAGCAGCTTGACAAGAAGGGATGAGCAGTTCTTC.

V and J are TRBV5-4 and TRBJ2-4; D is ambiguous. Germline lookup yields CDR1 SGHNT and CDR2 YYREEE (reference sequence). V shed 0 bases and J shed 5 bases, with 3 bases lying between them. The CDR3 runs to 12 residues. CDR3: CASSLGENIQYF. The CDR3 region has the DNA TGTGCCAGCAGCTTGGGAGAAAACATTCAGTACTTC.

The V gene is TRBV19, the J gene TRBJ2-7; 9 positions agree with TRBD1. The germline V gene has CDR1 LNHDA and CDR2 SQIVND (reference sequence). J gave up 4 bases and V 5 bases, and 6 bases lay outside the gene matches. This CDR3 is 14 amino acids long. The CDR3: CASSAGTGKYEQYF. CDR3 bases: TGTGCCAGTAGTGCCGGGACAGGGAAATACGAGCAGTACTTC.

The rearrangement uses TRBV10-3 and TRBJ2-4; 7 bases align to TRBD1. CDR1 and CDR2 from the germline V gene are ENHRY and SYGVKD. CDR3 length: 16 amino acids. With V trimmed by 2 bases and J by 4 bases, 8 bases remained unmatched. The CDR3 region is CAISEGPTGVKNIQYF. In DNA form, the CDR3 reads TGTGCCATCAGTGAGGGGCCTACAGGGGTTAAAAACATTCAGTACTTC.

V and J are TRBV19 and TRBJ2-7; 10 positions agree with TRBD2. CDR1 is LNHDA, CDR2 SQIVND, per germline (reference sequence). The CDR3 sequence is 14 residues long. V lost 6 bases, J lost 1 base, and 3 bases stayed unmatched. The CDR3 DNA sequence: TGTGCCAGTAGCTGGACTAGCGGTTCCTACGAGCAGTACTTC. The encoded protein is CASSWTSGSYEQYF. Supplemented by reference TRBV19 and TRBJ2-7, the full variable domain reads DGGITQSPKYLFRKEGQNVTLSCEQNLNHDAMYWYRQDPGQGLRLIYYSQIVNDFQKGDIAEGYSVSREKKESFPLTVTSAQKNPTAFYLCASSWTSGSYEQYFGPGTRLTVT.

The chain employs TRBV5-6 and TRBJ1-1; tentative D call: TRBD1 (5 bases). Trimming pared 4 bases from V and 4 bases from J, leaving 14 bases between. Germline V gene sequence: CDR1 SGHDT, CDR2 YYEEEE. The CDR3 has 14 residues. In nucleotides, the CDR3 is TGTGCCAGCAGCCTGGCAGGGATGAGCACTGAAGCTTTCTTT. This sequence encodes CASSLAGMSTEAFF.

This clone was seen more than once but under ten times. DNA for the CDR3: TGTGCCAGCAGTTTAGAGTCTACCAAACTGTTTTTT. Protein product: CASSLESTKLFF. The chain carries TRBV12-3 or TRBV12-4 and TRBJ1-4; D not certain. V lost 1 base to trimming and J lost 11 bases, with 8 bases between them. This CDR3 is built from 12 residues.

The J gene is TRBJ2-5, the V gene TRBV5-5; tentative D call: TRBD1 (5 bases). Germline V gives CDR1 SGHKS, CDR2 YYEKEE (reference sequence). The CDR3 consists of 14 residues. V lost 1 base, J lost 5 bases, and 12 bases lay in between. This chain's CDR3 is CASSLIGRAETQYF. The CDR3 nucleotides read TGTGCCAGCAGCTTGATCGGCAGGGCCGAGACCCAGTACTTC.

This chain links TRBV5-1 with TRBJ2-2, with D perhaps matching TRBD1 or TRBD2 (6 bases each). V lost 4 bases and J 4 bases, leaving 14 bases between the germline ends. The CDR3 totals 15 residues. The germline CDR1 and CDR2 sequences are SGHRS and YFSETQ. CDR3: CASSPAPGATGELFF. CDR3 in DNA: TGCGCCAGCAGCCCCGCGCCGGGGGCCACCGGGGAGCTGTTTTTT.